Presented here are 5 T cell receptor beta chains from one specimen sequenced in a study of vaccination and CD4 T cells after COVID-19 (dated by TCRdb to the early 2020s). The meaning of the sample's treatment or condition label: roughly 10-day PBMC culture with coronavirus spike peptide pools or control peptides (ViraFEST assay). Library preparation was by PCR. Data came from an Illumina iSeq 100. At the Johns Hopkins FTIC core, DNA from the cultured CD4+ T cells underwent TCR sequencing with the Oncomine TCR Beta short-read assay. The public reads were quality trimmed at Q25 with fastp and then assembled into clones with MiXCR by TCRdb, keeping productive beta chains. Each entry is one CDR3 protein sequence, shown with its most common DNA and genes. This sample lists about 17,000 distinct CDR3 sequences; about 54% were detected once. The ten most abundant clones make up around 15% of the sample.

Their target antigens are unknown. The sequenced sample consisted of CD4+ T cells from blood, cultured in vitro. The receptors here all came from a human donor who had recovered from COVID-19.

The chain recombines TRBV7-9 with TRBJ2-7, with D uncertain. This CDR3 is 13 amino acids long. CDR1 and CDR2 (germline): SEHNR, FQNEAQ (reference sequence). The ends were cut back, 1 base at V and 6 bases at J, with 10 bases in the middle. The CDR3 spells CASSLGLGFEQYF. The CDR3 nucleotides are TGTGCCAGCAGCTTAGGTCTGGGGTTCGAGCAGTACTTC. The full variable domain, completed using reference TRBV7-9 and TRBJ2-7, is DTGVSQNPRHKITKRGQNVTFRCDPISEHNRLYWYRQTLGQGPEFLTYFQNEAQLEKSRLLSDRFSAERPKGSFSTLEIQRTEQGDSAMYLCASSLGLGFEQYFGPGTRLTVT.

This chain joins TRBV2 and TRBJ2-3; TRBD1 is a possible D gene (6 bases). Looked up from germline, CDR1 is SNHLY and CDR2 is FYNNEI. V was trimmed by 1 base and J by 6 bases, leaving 11 bases between them. This CDR3 comprises 14 residues. The CDR3 reads CASSEDRVWDTQYF. CDR3 DNA: TGTGCCAGCAGTGAAGACAGGGTCTGGGATACGCAGTATTTT.

V is TRBV6-5 and J is TRBJ1-1; possible D gene TRBD1, 5 bases. In germline, CDR1 is MNHEY, CDR2 SVGAGI. There are 16 residues in the CDR3. Trimming shortened V by 2 bases and J by 3 bases, and 16 bases separated the two germline ends. DNA of the CDR3: TGTGCCAGCAGTTACAGGGGACCACTAACGGACACTGAAGCTTTCTTT. Amino acid sequence: CASSYRGPLTDTEAFF.

J is TRBJ2-1 and V is TRBV5-4, with 8 positions matching TRBD2. Germline-derived CDR1 and CDR2 are SGHNT and YYREEE (reference sequence). This CDR3 has 17 amino acids. Trimming cost V 1 base and J 9 bases; bases outside gene matches: 15. Here the CDR3 reads CASSLYRAGGPGREQFF. CDR3 nucleotide sequence: TGTGCCAGCAGCTTGTACCGGGCGGGAGGCCCTGGGCGTGAGCAGTTCTTC.

Concerning this clonotype: Sequence at one end of the junction differs from germline and may be a read error. V usage is TRBV6-1 and J usage is TRBJ2-7, with D possibly called TRBD1 or TRBD2 (5 bases each). Per germline, CDR1 MNHNS and CDR2 SASEGT. This CDR3 comprises 12 residues. The CDR3 DNA follows: TGTGCCAGCAGTGAAGGGGACGGGACGGCATCCTTC. This translates into CASSEGDGTASF.